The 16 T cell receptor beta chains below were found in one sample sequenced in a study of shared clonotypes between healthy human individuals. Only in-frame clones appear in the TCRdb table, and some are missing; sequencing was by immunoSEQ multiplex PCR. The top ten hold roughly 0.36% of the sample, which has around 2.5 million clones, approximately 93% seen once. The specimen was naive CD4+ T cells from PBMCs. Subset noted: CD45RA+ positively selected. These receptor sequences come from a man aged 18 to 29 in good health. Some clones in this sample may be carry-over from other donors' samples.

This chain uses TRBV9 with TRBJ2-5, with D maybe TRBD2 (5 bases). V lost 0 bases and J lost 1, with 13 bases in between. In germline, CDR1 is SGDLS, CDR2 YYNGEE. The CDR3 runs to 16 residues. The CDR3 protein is CASSVGTSTSQETQYF. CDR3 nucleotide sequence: TGTGCCAGCAGCGTAGGGACTTCCACCTCCCAAGAGACCCAGTACTTC.

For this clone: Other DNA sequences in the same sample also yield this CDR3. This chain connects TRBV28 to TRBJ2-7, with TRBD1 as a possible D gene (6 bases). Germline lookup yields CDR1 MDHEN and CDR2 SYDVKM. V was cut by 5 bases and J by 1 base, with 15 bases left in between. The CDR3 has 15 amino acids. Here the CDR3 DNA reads TGTGCCAGCAGTCCCACCGGGACACGGTCCTACGAGCAGTACTTC. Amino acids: CASSPTGTRSYEQYF. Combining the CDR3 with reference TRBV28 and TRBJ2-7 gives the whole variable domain DVKVTQSSRYLVKRTGEKVFLECVQDMDHENMFWYRQDPGLGLRLIYFSYDVKMKEKGDIPEGYSVSREKKERFSLILESASTNQTSMYLCASSPTGTRSYEQYFGPGTRLTVT.

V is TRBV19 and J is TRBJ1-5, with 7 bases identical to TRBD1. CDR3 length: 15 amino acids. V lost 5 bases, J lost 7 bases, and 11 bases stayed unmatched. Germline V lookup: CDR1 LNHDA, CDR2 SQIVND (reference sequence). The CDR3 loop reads CASSDTGKGAQPQHF. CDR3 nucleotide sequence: TGTGCCAGTAGTGATACAGGGAAGGGGGCCCAGCCCCAGCATTTT.

The CDR3 coding sequence is TGTGCCAGCAGTTTCGGCTCTAGCGGGAGGAGCTACAATGAGCAGTTCTTC. It translates to CASSFGSSGRSYNEQFF. The rearrangement uses TRBV27 and TRBJ2-1; 11 bases map to TRBD2. Trimming at V came to 3 bases and at J to 3 bases, leaving 7 bases not matched to a gene. Germline V lookup: CDR1 MNHEY, CDR2 SMNVEV (reference sequence). The CDR3 is 17 amino acids.

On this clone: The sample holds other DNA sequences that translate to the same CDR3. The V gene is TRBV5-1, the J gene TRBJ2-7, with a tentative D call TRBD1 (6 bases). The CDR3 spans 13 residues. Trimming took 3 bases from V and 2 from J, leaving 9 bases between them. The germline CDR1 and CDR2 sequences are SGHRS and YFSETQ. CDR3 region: CASSSQGTYEQYF. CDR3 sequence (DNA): TGCGCCAGCAGCTCCCAGGGGACCTACGAGCAGTACTTC.

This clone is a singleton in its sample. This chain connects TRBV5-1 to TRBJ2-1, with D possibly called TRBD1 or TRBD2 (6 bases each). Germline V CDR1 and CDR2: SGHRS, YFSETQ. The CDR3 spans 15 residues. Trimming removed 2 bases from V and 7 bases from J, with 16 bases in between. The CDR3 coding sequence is TGCGCCAGCAGCTTCGTAGCAGGGGCGGGGAATGAGCAGTTCTTC. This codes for CASSFVAGAGNEQFF.

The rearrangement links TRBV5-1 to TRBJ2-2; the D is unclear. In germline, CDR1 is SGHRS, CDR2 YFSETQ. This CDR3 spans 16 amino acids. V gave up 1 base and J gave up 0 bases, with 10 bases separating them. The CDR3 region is CASSLIGGSNTGELFF. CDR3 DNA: TGCGCCAGCAGCTTGATAGGCGGATCGAACACCGGGGAGCTGTTTTTT.

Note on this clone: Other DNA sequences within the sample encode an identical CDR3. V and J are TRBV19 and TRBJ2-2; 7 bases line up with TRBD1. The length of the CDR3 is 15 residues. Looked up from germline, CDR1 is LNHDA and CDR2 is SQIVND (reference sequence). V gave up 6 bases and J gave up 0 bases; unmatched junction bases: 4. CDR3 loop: CASRTGTANTGELFF. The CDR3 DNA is TGTGCCAGTAGAACCGGGACAGCGAACACCGGGGAGCTGTTTTTT.

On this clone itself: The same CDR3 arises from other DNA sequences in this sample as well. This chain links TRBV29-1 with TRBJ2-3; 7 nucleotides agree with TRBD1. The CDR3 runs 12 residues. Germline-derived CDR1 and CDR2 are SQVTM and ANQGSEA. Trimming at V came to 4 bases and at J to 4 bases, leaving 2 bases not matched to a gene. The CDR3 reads CSVGQGADTQYF. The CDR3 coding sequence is TGCAGCGTTGGACAGGGAGCAGATACGCAGTATTTT.

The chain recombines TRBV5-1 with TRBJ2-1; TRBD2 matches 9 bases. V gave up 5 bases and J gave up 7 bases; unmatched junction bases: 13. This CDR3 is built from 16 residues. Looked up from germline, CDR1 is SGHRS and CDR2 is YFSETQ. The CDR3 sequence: CASRLTTSGRRNEQFF. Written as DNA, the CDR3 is TGCGCCAGCAGGTTGACGACTAGCGGAAGGAGGAATGAGCAGTTCTTC.

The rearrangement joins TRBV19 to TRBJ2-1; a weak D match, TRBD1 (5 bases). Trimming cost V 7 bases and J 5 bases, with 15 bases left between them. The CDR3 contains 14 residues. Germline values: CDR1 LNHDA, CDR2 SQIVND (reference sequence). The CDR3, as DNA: TGTGCCAGTACCAATTGGGGCAGAGACAATGAGCAGTTCTTC. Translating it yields CASTNWGRDNEQFF.

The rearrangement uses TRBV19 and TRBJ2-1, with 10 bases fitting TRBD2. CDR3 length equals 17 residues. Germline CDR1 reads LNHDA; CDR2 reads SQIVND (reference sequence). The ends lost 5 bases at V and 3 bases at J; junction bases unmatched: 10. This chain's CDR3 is CASSVSSGRAIYNEQFF. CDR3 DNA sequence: TGTGCCAGTAGTGTATCGAGCGGGAGGGCTATCTACAATGAGCAGTTCTTC. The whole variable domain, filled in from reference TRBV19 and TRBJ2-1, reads DGGITQSPKYLFRKEGQNVTLSCEQNLNHDAMYWYRQDPGQGLRLIYYSQIVNDFQKGDIAEGYSVSREKKESFPLTVTSAQKNPTAFYLCASSVSSGRAIYNEQFFGPGTRLTVL.

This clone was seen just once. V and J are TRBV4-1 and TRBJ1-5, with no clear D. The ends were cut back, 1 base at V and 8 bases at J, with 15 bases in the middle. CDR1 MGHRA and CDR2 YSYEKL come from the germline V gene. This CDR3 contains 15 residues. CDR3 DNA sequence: TGCGCCAGCAGCCAAGTGGAGGGAGTGGGAAAGCCCCAGCATTTT. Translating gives CASSQVEGVGKPQHF.

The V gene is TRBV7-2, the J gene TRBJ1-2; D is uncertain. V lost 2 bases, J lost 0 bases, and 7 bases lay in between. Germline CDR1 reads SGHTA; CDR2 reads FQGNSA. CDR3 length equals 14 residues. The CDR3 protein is CASSLSATNYGYTF. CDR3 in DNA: TGTGCCAGCAGCTTATCCGCAACTAACTATGGCTACACCTTC.

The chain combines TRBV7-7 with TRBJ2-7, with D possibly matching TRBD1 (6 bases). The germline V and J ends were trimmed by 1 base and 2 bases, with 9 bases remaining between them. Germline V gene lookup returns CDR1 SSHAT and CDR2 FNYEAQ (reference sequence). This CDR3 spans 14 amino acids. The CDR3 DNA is TGTGCCAGCAGCTTAGGGGACAACCCCTACGAGCAGTACTTC. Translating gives CASSLGDNPYEQYF.

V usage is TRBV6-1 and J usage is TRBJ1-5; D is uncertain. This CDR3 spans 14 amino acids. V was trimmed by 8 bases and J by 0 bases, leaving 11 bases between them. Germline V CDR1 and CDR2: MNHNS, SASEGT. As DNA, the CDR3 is TGTGCCAGCGCCACCCCAGGTAGCAATCAGCCCCAGCATTTT. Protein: CASATPGSNQPQHF.